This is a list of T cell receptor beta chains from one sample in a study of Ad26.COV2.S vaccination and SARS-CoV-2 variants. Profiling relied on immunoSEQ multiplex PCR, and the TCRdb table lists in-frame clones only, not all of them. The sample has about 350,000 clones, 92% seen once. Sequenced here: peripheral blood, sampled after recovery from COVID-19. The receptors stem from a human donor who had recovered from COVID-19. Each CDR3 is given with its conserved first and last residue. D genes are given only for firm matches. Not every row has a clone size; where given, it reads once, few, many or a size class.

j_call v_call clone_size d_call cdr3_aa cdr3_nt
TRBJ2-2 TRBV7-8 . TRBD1 CASSLRGPGQVLANTGELFF TGTGCCAGCAGCCTCCGGGGCCCGGGACAGGTCCTCGCGAACACCGGGGAGCTGTTTTTT
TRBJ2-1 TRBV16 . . CASSQGSYSNEQFF TGTGCCAGCAGCCAAGGGAGCTATTCCAATGAGCAGTTCTTC
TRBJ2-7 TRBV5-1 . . CASSSSTYEQYF TGCGCCAGCAGTTCGAGCACCTACGAGCAGTACTTC
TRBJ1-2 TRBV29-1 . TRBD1 CSVGGETGAYGYTF TGCAGCGTGGGGGGGGAGACAGGGGCCTATGGCTACACCTTC
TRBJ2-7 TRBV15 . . CATSRGDGYEQYF TGTGCCACCAGCAGAGGGGACGGCTACGAGCAGTACTTC
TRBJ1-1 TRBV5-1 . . CASDTGHPNTEAFF TGCGCCAGCGACACGGGACACCCGAACACTGAAGCTTTCTTT
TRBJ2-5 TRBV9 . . CASSVATSRETQYF TGTGCCAGCAGCGTAGCTACGAGCAGGGAGACCCAGTACTTC
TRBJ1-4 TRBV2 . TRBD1 CASSAGTGTNEKLFF TGTGCCAGCAGCGCCGGGACAGGGACTAATGAAAAACTGTTTTTT
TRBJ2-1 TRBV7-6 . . CASSLGGTTYNEQFF TGTGCCAGCAGCTTGGGGGGAACTACCTACAATGAGCAGTTCTTC
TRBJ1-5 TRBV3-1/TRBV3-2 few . CASSQMMGNQPQHF TGTGCCAGCAGCCAAATGATGGGCAATCAGCCCCAGCATTTT
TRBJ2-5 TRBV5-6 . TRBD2 CASSLSSGGVRYQETQYF TGTGCCAGCAGCTTATCTAGCGGGGGGGTTAGGTACCAAGAGACCCAGTACTTC
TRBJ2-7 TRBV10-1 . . CASSESGGEQYF TGCGCCAGCAGTGAGTCTGGCGGCGAGCAGTACTTC